This T cell receptor (beta chain) was retrieved from a study of cytomegalovirus exposure and HLA in healthy donors. Study results and limitations: Sequencing had likely introduced a cluster of highly shared sequence variants as an artifact. In an earlier analysis, about 87% or about 30%: the productive usage of most TCR beta V segments. Prediction of most subjects' HLA-A and HLA-B alleles by TCR beta sequences was reportedly accurate.

Use of 60 Vbeta and 13 Jbeta primers characterized the PCR. Assay used: immunoSEQ multiplex PCR; TCRdb lists only in-frame clones, some missing. The sample contains 150,000 to 200,000 clones, around 76% of which appear only once. As to this clone: Its target is unknown.

The V end was cut by 2 bases, the J end by 5 bases, with 18 bases between. Per the germline V gene, CDR1 is LGHNT and CDR2 is FRNRAP. This CDR3 contains 16 residues. Material for sequencing was PBMCs. The V call is TRBV12-5, the J call TRBJ1-1, with a tentative D call TRBD1 (5 bases). This TCR came from a female donor in good health and CMV-seronegative. CDR3 loop: CASGLPSTVSLTEAFF. CDR3 nucleotide sequence: TGTGCTAGTGGTTTGCCTTCGACAGTCTCCCTAACTGAAGCTTTCTTT.